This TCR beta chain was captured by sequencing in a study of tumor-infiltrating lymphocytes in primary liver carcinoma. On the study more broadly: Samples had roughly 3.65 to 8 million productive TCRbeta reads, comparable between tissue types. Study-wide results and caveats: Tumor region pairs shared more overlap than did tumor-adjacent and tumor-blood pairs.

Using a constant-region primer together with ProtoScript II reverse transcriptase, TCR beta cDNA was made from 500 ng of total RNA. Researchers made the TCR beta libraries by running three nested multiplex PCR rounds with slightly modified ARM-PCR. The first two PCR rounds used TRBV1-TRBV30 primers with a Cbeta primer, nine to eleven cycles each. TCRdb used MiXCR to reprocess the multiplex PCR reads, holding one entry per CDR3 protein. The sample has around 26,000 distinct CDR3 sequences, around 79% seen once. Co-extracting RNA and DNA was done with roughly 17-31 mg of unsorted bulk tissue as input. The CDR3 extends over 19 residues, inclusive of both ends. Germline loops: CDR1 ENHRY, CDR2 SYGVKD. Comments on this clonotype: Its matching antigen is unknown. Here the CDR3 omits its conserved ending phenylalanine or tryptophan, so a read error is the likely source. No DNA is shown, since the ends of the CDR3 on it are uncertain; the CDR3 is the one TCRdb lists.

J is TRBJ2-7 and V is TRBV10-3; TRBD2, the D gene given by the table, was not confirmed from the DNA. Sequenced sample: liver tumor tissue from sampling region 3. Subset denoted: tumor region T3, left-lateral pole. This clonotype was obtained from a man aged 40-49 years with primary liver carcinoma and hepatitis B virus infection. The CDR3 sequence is CAITKRSGLAEGFSYERYL.